The rows below give T cell receptor beta chains drawn from one sample of a study of naive and memory T cell subsets. TCRdb processed the UMI-ligation and nested PCR reads anew with MiXCR; each CDR3 protein has one entry. The sample consists of 130,000 or so distinct CDR3 sequences, 36% of them appearing once. Sequencing was done on a sample of central memory CD4+ T cells from blood. These receptors came from a human donor in good health. The CDR3 runs from the conserved cysteine through the conserved F or W. The order of the fields is D gene, V gene, clone size, J gene, CDR3 protein, CDR3 DNA. The D gene is left open where the match is weak. Some rows mark clone size as missing; the rest say once, few, many or name a class of expanded clone.

d_gene: .; v_gene: TRBV2; abundance: .; j_gene: TRBJ1-1; CDR3aa: CASSETGNTEAFF; CDR3nt: TGTGCCAGCAGTGAAACCGGGAACACTGAAGCTTTCTTT
d_gene: .; v_gene: TRBV4-3; abundance: few; j_gene: TRBJ2-7; CDR3aa: CASSRDLATDSSYEQYF; CDR3nt: TGCGCCAGCAGCCGAGACCTAGCGACCGACAGCTCCTACGAGCAGTACTTC
d_gene: .; v_gene: TRBV2; abundance: many; j_gene: TRBJ2-2; CDR3aa: CASSARGATLLPGELFF; CDR3nt: TGTGCCAGCAGTGCCCGCGGGGCCACTCTCTTACCCGGGGAGCTGTTTTTT
d_gene: TRBD1; v_gene: TRBV20-1; abundance: few; j_gene: TRBJ2-7; CDR3aa: CSARSGQGPALEQYF; CDR3nt: TGCAGTGCTAGATCCGGACAGGGTCCGGCTCTCGAGCAGTACTTC
d_gene: .; v_gene: TRBV7-9; abundance: few; j_gene: TRBJ1-3; CDR3aa: CASSLPPTDKRRGANSGNTIYF; CDR3nt: TGTGCCAGCAGCTTGCCACCGACCGATAAAAGGAGGGGGGCGAACTCTGGAAACACCATATATTTT
d_gene: TRBD1; v_gene: TRBV2; abundance: .; j_gene: TRBJ1-5; CDR3aa: CASRAGTANQPQHF; CDR3nt: TGTGCCAGCAGGGCCGGGACAGCCAATCAGCCCCAGCATTTT
d_gene: .; v_gene: TRBV11-3; abundance: few; j_gene: TRBJ2-5; CDR3aa: CASSLDTKETQYF; CDR3nt: TGTGCCAGCAGCTTAGATACAAAGGAGACCCAGTACTTC
d_gene: .; v_gene: TRBV7-2; abundance: .; j_gene: TRBJ2-1; CDR3aa: CASSSLGGPYNEQFF; CDR3nt: TGTGCCAGCAGCTCCTTGGGGGGGCCCTACAATGAGCAGTTCTTC
d_gene: TRBD1; v_gene: TRBV28; abundance: .; j_gene: TRBJ1-2; CDR3aa: CASSTGQGNYGYTF; CDR3nt: TGTGCCAGCAGTACGGGACAGGGTAACTATGGCTACACCTTC
d_gene: .; v_gene: TRBV5-1; abundance: .; j_gene: TRBJ1-2; CDR3aa: CASSGGYGYTF; CDR3nt: TGCGCCAGCAGCGGGGGATATGGCTACACCTTC
d_gene: TRBD1; v_gene: TRBV11-2; abundance: few; j_gene: TRBJ1-2; CDR3aa: CASSPRGTGFKIGGYTF; CDR3nt: TGTGCCAGCAGCCCCCGGGGGACAGGGTTCAAAATTGGGGGCTACACCTTC